The clone carrying this T cell receptor beta chain was picked up one time. One entry per CDR3 protein, called by TCRdb with MiXCR from the 5' RACE reads. This sample has approximately 57,000 distinct CDR3 sequences; less than 25% occur once, and the top ten carry roughly 3.2%. The V and J ends lost 0 bases and 2 bases respectively, with 11 bases between them. The germline CDR1 and CDR2 sequences are KGHSH and LQKENI. The CDR3 sequence is 15 residues long. Cells sorted as Tregs were CD4+, CD25+ and CD127-/low. The receptor's source is a female donor with breast cancer. The chain links TRBV18 to TRBJ2-7; D is unclear. Sequencing was carried out using tumor-infiltrating Tregs sorted from the breast tumor. CDR3 in amino acids: CASSPPEQAAYEQYF. The CDR3 DNA reads TGTGCCAGCTCACCACCGGAGCAGGCGGCCTACGAGCAGTACTTC.